The 9 T cell receptor beta chains given below trace back to one sample, sequenced in a study of human T cells and chemical hapten exposure. TCRdb reanalysed the RACE reads using MiXCR and keeps one entry per CDR3 protein. Among more than 300,000 distinct CDR3 sequences listed, 4% to 6% were seen once. Time point indicated: pre-sensitization, week 0. Specified treatment: therapeutic diphenylcyclopropenone sensitization with weekly scalp DPC. Sequenced here: whole blood, sampled in connection with sensitization to the hapten diphenylcyclopropenone (DPC). The source of these receptors is a woman aged 45 to 65 with alopecia areata. Some clones in this sample may be carry-over from other donors' samples.

The V call is TRBV18, the J call TRBJ1-4, with TRBD1 as a possible D gene (5 bases). The CDR3 runs 15 residues. V was shortened by 3 bases and J by 9 bases, with 17 bases between the two germline ends. Germline CDR1 reads KGHSH; CDR2 reads LQKENI. CDR3 sequence reads: CASSPDRDVLQKLFF. The DNA for the CDR3 is TGTGCCAGCTCACCGGACCGGGACGTCCTACAAAAACTGTTTTTT.

This rearrangement joins TRBV29-1 to TRBJ2-4, with D perhaps TRBD1 or TRBD2 (6 bases each). Germline V lookup: CDR1 SQVTM, CDR2 ANQGSEA. The CDR3 has 13 residues. The ends were cut back, 2 bases at V and 6 bases at J, with 11 bases in the middle. The CDR3 loop is CSVETGAGNIQYF. DNA for the CDR3: TGCAGCGTTGAAACGGGGGCCGGAAACATTCAGTACTTC.

The sample holds many counts of this clonotype. The chain couples TRBV18 to TRBJ2-1; tentatively, D is TRBD1 (6 bases). The V end was cut by 3 bases, the J end by 2 bases, with 11 bases between. This CDR3 contains 15 residues. CDR1 is KGHSH and CDR2 is LQKENI in the germline V gene. The CDR3 loop reads CASSPTGTTYNEQFF. Written as DNA, the CDR3 is TGTGCCAGCTCACCCACGGGGACAACCTACAATGAGCAGTTCTTC.

This clonotype has ten or more counts. The chain joins TRBV29-1 to TRBJ1-5; a possible D gene is TRBD1 (6 bases). The germline V gene has CDR1 SQVTM and CDR2 ANQGSEA. The V and J ends lost 6 bases and 2 bases respectively, with 14 bases between them. The CDR3 covers 14 residues. CDR3 coding DNA: TGCAGCGTGTCCACAGGGTTTGGCAATCAGCCCCAGCATTTT. It specifies CSVSTGFGNQPQHF.

CDR3 region: CASSSDPSGFEGHKNIQYF. The CDR3 DNA follows: TGTGCCAGCAGTTCCGATCCTAGCGGATTCGAGGGGCACAAAAACATTCAGTACTTC. The rearrangement joins TRBV6-2 or TRBV6-3 to TRBJ2-4; 7 nucleotides agree with TRBD2. CDR1 and CDR2 (germline): MNHEY, SVGEGT. The CDR3 runs 19 residues. The V gene end was trimmed by 4 bases and the J gene end by 3 bases; junction bases not matched to a gene: 18.

This clonotype was counted at least ten times. The chain couples TRBV5-4 to TRBJ2-1; no definite D call. V dropped 7 bases and J dropped 3 bases, with 14 bases sitting between them. Looked up from germline, CDR1 is SGHNT and CDR2 is YYREEE (reference sequence). There are 14 residues in the CDR3. Here the CDR3 DNA reads TGTGCCAGCTATCGTGACCAAGTCTACAATGAGCAGTTCTTC. Protein product: CASYRDQVYNEQFF. The variable domain in full, completed from reference TRBV5-4 and TRBJ2-1, reads ETGVTQSPTHLIKTRGQQVTLRCSSQSGHNTVSWYQQALGQGPQFIFQYYREEENGRGNFPPRFSGLQFPNYSSELNVNALELDDSALYLCASYRDQVYNEQFFGPGTRLTVL.

This clonotype was seen ten or more times. The chain is built from TRBV9 and TRBJ2-5; a weak D match, TRBD1 (6 bases). The CDR3 contains 16 residues. CDR1 is SGDLS, CDR2 YYNGEE, per germline. Trimming took 4 bases from V and 5 from J, leaving 21 bases between them. CDR3 in DNA: TGTGCCAGCAGCCCGACCCCGCATACAGGGTTTGAGACCCAGTACTTC. It translates to CASSPTPHTGFETQYF.

This clonotype has a handful of counts. The V gene is TRBV12-3 or TRBV12-4, the J gene TRBJ2-5, with D perhaps given as TRBD1 or TRBD2 (5 bases each). Trimming removed 1 base from V and 1 base from J, with 7 bases in between. The CDR3 sequence is 14 residues long. The CDR3 DNA reads TGTGCCAGCAGTTTAGGGGGACCCCAAGAGACCCAGTACTTC. Its translation: CASSLGGPQETQYF.

This clonotype showed up many times. The chain links TRBV27 to TRBJ2-6; no definite D call. The CDR3 has 16 residues. Trimming stripped 2 bases from V and 2 bases from J, with 10 bases between. Germline values: CDR1 MNHEY, CDR2 SMNVEV (reference sequence). CDR3 region: CASSLRSWAGANVLTF. Here the CDR3 DNA reads TGTGCCAGCAGTTTAAGATCGTGGGCTGGGGCCAACGTCCTGACTTTC.